The sequence of this T cell receptor beta chain was determined in a study of cytomegalovirus exposure and HLA in healthy donors. Whole-study results and caveats: An apparent linkage of common viral pathogens to several of the most significant clusters emerged in a later analysis.

60 Vbeta and 13 Jbeta primers were used in PCR. As processed by the authors: There were about 86 million unique TCR beta chains by a later count, and 8.5 million to 14 million of them were shared. Generated by immunoSEQ multiplex PCR, the TCRdb table keeps only in-frame clones and is missing some. The DNA was the basis for D and trimming; V, J and clone size are from that table. The sample contains about 130,000 clones, roughly 62% of which appear only once. Comment on this clone: No antigen is known for it.

Germline V CDR1 and CDR2: KGHSH, LQKENI. This CDR3 is built from 15 residues. Trimming left V 6 bases short and J 2 bases short, with 14 bases between. This rearrangement joins TRBV18 to TRBJ2-4; D gene unclear. Material for sequencing was PBMCs. The receptor was isolated from a man younger than 45 in good health and CMV-seropositive. CDR3 bases: TGTGCCAGCTCCCCCAAGGAGCAGTCCAAAAACATTCAGTACTTC. Its protein is CASSPKEQSKNIQYF.